These 29 T cell receptor beta chains were all obtained from the same sample, sequenced in a study of T cell clonotyping in hematopoietic cell transplantation. Using immunoSEQ multiplex PCR, the repertoire was profiled, and TCRdb retains in-frame clones only, with some absent. The repertoire consists of some 49,000 clones, with approximately 90% occurring once and the leading ten covering about 5.6%. Documented time point: recipient sample about 28 days before transplant, after cytoreduction. Source: peripheral blood mononuclear cells, taken before stem cell transplant. Source of these receptors: a man aged 60 to 69 with biphenotypic leukemia. Some clones in this sample may be carry-over from other donors' samples.

The V gene is TRBV7-6, the J gene TRBJ2-7; 7 bases are a match to TRBD2. This CDR3 comprises 15 residues. V trimming: 5 bases; J trimming: 3 bases; junction bases outside the gene matches: 10. The V gene's germline CDR1 is SGHVS and CDR2 FNYEAQ. For the CDR3, the DNA is TGTGCCAGCAGCCGAGGACTAGTTGGGGGCTACGAGCAGTACTTC. It encodes CASSRGLVGGYEQYF.

The V and J genes are TRBV30 and TRBJ2-7; TRBD2 is a possible D gene (5 bases). V gave up 3 bases and J gave up 0 bases, with 12 bases separating them. The CDR3 is made up of 14 amino acids. The germline CDR1 and CDR2 sequences are GTSNPN and SVGIG (reference sequence). Here the CDR3 reads CAWRGEGNSYEQYF. In DNA, the CDR3 is TGTGCCTGGAGGGGCGAGGGAAACTCCTACGAGCAGTACTTC. Combining the CDR3 with reference TRBV30 and TRBJ2-7 gives the whole variable domain SQTIHQWPATLVQPVGSPLSLECTVEGTSNPNLYWYRQAAGRGLQLLFYSVGIGQISSEVPQNLSASRPQDRQFILSSKKLLLSDSGFYLCAWRGEGNSYEQYFGPGTRLTVT.

The chain combines TRBV5-1 with TRBJ2-7, with D unclear. The V gene lost 1 base and the J gene lost 2 bases, with 10 bases spanning the gap. Germline CDR1 reads SGHRS; CDR2 reads YFSETQ. This CDR3 has 14 residues. The CDR3 DNA sequence: TGCGCCAGCAGCTTGTCGACGGTTCCCTACGAGCAGTACTTC. This sequence encodes CASSLSTVPYEQYF.

The chain uses TRBV2 and TRBJ2-1, with D hard to call. The germline gives CDR1 SNHLY, CDR2 FYNNEI. This CDR3 region has 13 residues. V gave up 1 base and J gave up 10 bases, with 11 bases separating them. As DNA, the CDR3 is TGTGCCAGCAGTGAAGAGATAGGGCGGGAGCAGTTCTTC. Its translation is CASSEEIGREQFF.

The chain employs TRBV9 and TRBJ2-1, with TRBD1 matching over 7 bases. Germline V CDR1 and CDR2: SGDLS, YYNGEE. The CDR3 length is 14 residues. Losses at the gene ends were 4 bases for V and 4 bases for J; bases not matched to a gene: 5. CDR3 in amino acids: CASSPQDRYNEQFF. In DNA form, the CDR3 reads TGTGCCAGCAGCCCTCAGGACAGGTACAATGAGCAGTTCTTC.

The J gene is TRBJ2-2, the V gene TRBV30, with D perhaps assigned TRBD1 or TRBD2 (5 bases each). Germline V lookup: CDR1 GTSNPN, CDR2 SVGIG (reference sequence). This CDR3 contains 14 residues. With 6 bases removed from V and 0 bases from J, the gap between germline ends came to 11 bases. The CDR3 bases are TGTGCCTGCCGGGGCGCTACGAACACCGGGGAGCTGTTTTTT. This encodes CACRGATNTGELFF.

The V gene is TRBV7-2, the J gene TRBJ2-7; D is uncertain. The germline gives CDR1 SGHTA, CDR2 FQGNSA. Trimming took off 0 bases at V and 3 bases at J, with 9 bases between the two ends. The CDR3 spans 14 residues. The CDR3 bases are TGTGCCAGCAGCTTAGCTCCGGCTCTCTACGAGCAGTACTTC. Translated, it gives CASSLAPALYEQYF.

CDR3 DNA: TGTGCCAGCAGCTTGGGTGACTCCGGGGAGCTGTTTTTT. Translated: CASSLGDSGELFF. This rearrangement joins TRBV5-6 to TRBJ2-2; no reliable D call. V was shortened by 0 bases and J by 6 bases, with 6 bases between the two germline ends. In germline, CDR1 is SGHDT, CDR2 YYEEEE. This CDR3 has 13 residues. Together with reference TRBV5-6 and TRBJ2-2, the CDR3 gives the full variable domain: DAGVTQSPTHLIKTRGQQVTLRCSPKSGHDTVSWYQQALGQGPQFIFQYYEEEERQRGNFPDRFSGHQFPNYSSELNVNALLLGDSALYLCASSLGDSGELFFGEGSRLTVL.

This chain uses TRBV28 with TRBJ2-7, with a weak D call TRBD2 (6 bases). V gave up 0 bases and J gave up 3 bases, with 9 bases separating them. Germline V gene data show CDR1 as MDHEN and CDR2 as SYDVKM. The CDR3 extends over 14 amino acids. CDR3 nucleotides: TGTGCCAGCAGTTTATGGCGGGATAACTACGAGCAGTACTTC. Protein: CASSLWRDNYEQYF.

The chain combines TRBV4-1 with TRBJ1-1; D ambiguous. Germline CDR1 reads MGHRA; CDR2 reads YSYEKL. V dropped 1 base and J dropped 11 bases, with 14 bases sitting between them. CDR3 length equals 13 residues. In nucleotides, the CDR3 is TGCGCCAGCAGCCAAGCCACTATGCTCGACGCTTTCTTT. Translating gives CASSQATMLDAFF.

This chain links TRBV6-5 with TRBJ2-3; 9 positions match TRBD2. V trimming: 8 bases; J trimming: 6 bases; junction bases outside the gene matches: 12. The CDR3 spans 15 residues. The germline gives CDR1 MNHEY, CDR2 SVGAGI. The CDR3 reads CASSTPGLAGDTQYF. The CDR3 nucleotides are TGTGCCAGCTCGACCCCGGGACTAGCAGGCGATACGCAGTATTTT.

This clone was picked up a small number of times. This chain connects TRBV9 to TRBJ2-6; D remains ambiguous. This CDR3 has 14 amino acids. V lost 2 bases, J lost 0 bases, and 3 bases lay in between. Germline CDR1 is SGDLS and CDR2 is YYNGEE. CDR3 sequence: CASSVNSGANVLTF. The DNA for the CDR3 is TGTGCCAGCAGCGTTAACTCTGGGGCCAACGTCCTGACTTTC.

V and J are TRBV4-1 and TRBJ1-4; TRBD1 might be the D (6 bases). The germline CDR1 and CDR2 sequences are MGHRA and YSYEKL. The CDR3 spans 16 residues. V lost 4 bases and J 8 bases, leaving 20 bases between the germline ends. CDR3: CASSPRIRGTGEKLFF. The CDR3 bases are TGCGCCAGCAGCCCCAGAATAAGGGGGACCGGGGAAAAACTGTTTTTT.

The chain carries TRBV7-9 and TRBJ1-4, with no clear D. Trimming took 3 bases from V and 4 from J, leaving 12 bases between them. The germline gives CDR1 SEHNR, CDR2 FQNEAQ (reference sequence). The length of the CDR3 is 15 residues. In nucleotides, the CDR3 is TGTGCCAGCAGCTTCGGGCAGCCGGGTAATGAAAAACTGTTTTTT. It codes for CASSFGQPGNEKLFF.

This chain links TRBV6-5 with TRBJ1-2, with no clear D. Trimming removed 6 bases at V and 2 bases at J, with 10 bases between. The CDR3 consists of 13 residues. Germline V lookup: CDR1 MNHEY, CDR2 SVGAGI. Here the CDR3 DNA reads TGTGCCAGCAGCCTGACGGAAAACTATGGCTACACCTTC. It codes for CASSLTENYGYTF.

The gene calls are TRBV27 and TRBJ2-1; 11 bases map to TRBD1. The CDR3 loop spans 15 amino acids. V dropped 4 bases and J dropped 2; count of bases not matched to a gene: 1. CDR1 is MNHEY and CDR2 is SMNVEV in the germline V gene (reference sequence). The CDR3 is CASSSGQGAYNEQFF. The CDR3 coding sequence is TGTGCCAGCAGTTCGGGACAGGGGGCCTACAATGAGCAGTTCTTC.

This chain uses TRBV5-1 with TRBJ2-3, with 8 bases aligning to TRBD1. The CDR3 sequence is 13 residues long. The junction had 1 base not matched to a gene; V was cut back by 1 base and J by 6 bases. Germline V CDR1 and CDR2: SGHRS, YFSETQ. The DNA for the CDR3 is TGCGCCAGCAGCTTGAACAGGGGGGATACGCAGTATTTT. Translation: CASSLNRGDTQYF. The complete variable domain, with remaining parts taken from reference TRBV5-1 and TRBJ2-3, reads KAGVTQTPRYLIKTRGQQVTLSCSPISGHRSVSWYQQTPGQGLQFLFEYFSETQRNKGNFPGRFSGRQFSNSRSEMNVSTLELGDSALYLCASSLNRGDTQYFGPGTRLTVL.

V is TRBV10-3 and J is TRBJ1-2, with D tentatively TRBD1 (6 bases). V shed 9 bases and J shed 0 bases, with 14 bases lying between them. Germline loops: CDR1 ENHRY, CDR2 SYGVKD. The CDR3 has 14 amino acids. CDR3 region: CAIRGTASNYGYTF. As DNA, the CDR3 is TGTGCCATTAGGGGGACCGCTTCTAACTATGGCTACACCTTC.

The V gene is TRBV5-1, the J gene TRBJ1-5, with 7 bases that match TRBD1. V gave up 0 bases and J gave up 7 bases; unmatched junction bases: 7. Germline lookup yields CDR1 SGHRS and CDR2 YFSETQ. The CDR3 length is 15 residues. CDR3 residues: CASSLETGFGQPQHF. As DNA, the CDR3 is TGCGCCAGCAGCTTGGAGACAGGGTTCGGGCAGCCCCAGCATTTT.

The chain employs TRBV9 and TRBJ1-4; D perhaps matches TRBD1 (6 bases). Looked up from germline, CDR1 is SGDLS and CDR2 is YYNGEE. The CDR3 is made up of 15 amino acids. V was pared by 6 bases and J by 7 bases, with 19 bases between. In DNA form, the CDR3 reads TGTGCCAGCACCCTGGGGGCAGGCTTAGGTGAAAAACTGTTTTTT. Amino acids: CASTLGAGLGEKLFF.

This clone has a single count. The rearrangement joins TRBV5-6 to TRBJ1-1, with a weak D call TRBD1 (6 bases). This CDR3 comprises 16 residues. V gave up 3 bases and J gave up 1 base, with 16 bases separating them. The germline V gene encodes CDR1 SGHDT and CDR2 YYEEEE. The DNA of the CDR3 is TGTGCCAGCAGCTGGGGGCCCGTACAAACGAACACTGAAGCTTTCTTT. Translating gives CASSWGPVQTNTEAFF.

The chain uses TRBV5-1 and TRBJ1-1, with a weak D call TRBD1 (5 bases). CDR1 and CDR2 (germline): SGHRS, YFSETQ. Trimming took 3 bases from V and 0 from J, leaving 9 bases between them. The CDR3 loop spans 14 amino acids. This CDR3 is CASSWDGLNTEAFF. CDR3 bases: TGCGCCAGCAGCTGGGACGGGTTGAACACTGAAGCTTTCTTT.

The rearrangement joins TRBV4-2 to TRBJ2-6; D gene ambiguous. The V gene's germline CDR1 is LGHNA and CDR2 YNFKEQ. Trimming shortened V by 6 bases and J by 0 bases, and 9 bases separated the two germline ends. This CDR3 has 15 amino acids. The CDR3 reads CASRGSSSGANVLTF. Here the CDR3 DNA reads TGTGCCAGCAGGGGCTCTTCCTCTGGGGCCAACGTCCTGACTTTC.

V gene TRBV9 combines with J gene TRBJ2-7; D possibly matches TRBD1 or TRBD2 (5 bases each). The CDR3 totals 13 residues. Germline assignment: CDR1 SGDLS and CDR2 YYNGEE. V lost 0 bases to trimming and J lost 7 bases, with 11 bases between them. The CDR3, as DNA: TGTGCCAGCAGCGTAGCTACCTGGGGGGAGCAGTACTTC. Its translation is CASSVATWGEQYF.

The chain links TRBV28 to TRBJ1-5; a possible D gene is TRBD1 (6 bases). Trimming stripped 3 bases from V and 4 bases from J, with 16 bases between. This CDR3 is 16 amino acids long. CDR1 MDHEN and CDR2 SYDVKM come from the germline V gene. The CDR3 bases are TGTGCCAGCAGTTTTAATCGGGGGCGATTGAATCAGCCCCAGCATTTT. As protein: CASSFNRGRLNQPQHF.

The V call is TRBV5-1, the J call TRBJ2-2, with D tentatively TRBD1 (5 bases). V dropped 1 base and J dropped 1 base, with 8 bases sitting between them. Germline V gene lookup returns CDR1 SGHRS and CDR2 YFSETQ. The CDR3 covers 15 residues. The DNA of the CDR3 is TGCGCCAGCAGCTTGAGTACAGGGAACACCGGGGAGCTGTTTTTT. Amino acids: CASSLSTGNTGELFF.

The chain has TRBV7-8 and TRBJ2-1; no reliable D call. V dropped 1 base and J dropped 12 bases, with 10 bases sitting between them. The germline CDR1 and CDR2 sequences are SGHVS and FQNEAQ. The CDR3 loop spans 12 amino acids. The CDR3 DNA sequence: TGTGCCAGCAGCTTAGGAGGCGTCAGGCAGTTCTTC. Its protein product is CASSLGGVRQFF.

The chain recombines TRBV27 with TRBJ2-7; 8 bases fit TRBD2. The germline CDR1 and CDR2 sequences are MNHEY and SMNVEV (reference sequence). J was trimmed by 3 bases and V by 7 bases; bases with no gene match: 8. The CDR3 is made up of 14 amino acids. The CDR3 sequence is CASKSVAGNYEQYF. CDR3 bases: TGTGCCAGCAAGTCCGTAGCGGGAAACTACGAGCAGTACTTC.

The rearrangement links TRBV30 to TRBJ2-1; D is unclear. The V end was cut by 5 bases, the J end by 4 bases, with 12 bases between. The germline V gene encodes CDR1 GTSNPN and CDR2 SVGIG (reference sequence). The CDR3 has 13 amino acids. CDR3 in amino acids: CAWSHLLYNEQFF. CDR3 bases: TGTGCCTGGTCCCATCTACTGTACAATGAGCAGTTCTTC.